These 30 T cell receptor beta chains were sequenced from one sample in a study of T cell responses to AZD1222 COVID-19 vaccine. Profiled with immunoSEQ multiplex PCR; TCRdb holds only in-frame clones, not every one. The sample carries some 130,000 clones, 85% to 95% recorded once. Sequencing used peripheral blood, obtained on day 0 of AZD1222 vaccination. The receptors were gathered from an adult in good health.

This clone is a singleton in its sample. This chain connects TRBV28 to TRBJ1-6, with no clear D. Trimming stripped 7 bases from V and 7 bases from J, with 8 bases between. The CDR3 consists of 12 residues. From germline, CDR1 is MDHEN and CDR2 SYDVKM. The CDR3: CASKEANSPLHF. The CDR3 DNA follows: TGTGCCAGCAAGGAGGCGAATTCACCCCTCCACTTT.

The chain joins TRBV18 to TRBJ1-1; D might be TRBD1 (6 bases). The CDR3 runs 13 residues. From germline, CDR1 is KGHSH and CDR2 LQKENI. V lost 4 bases and J 5 bases, leaving 11 bases between the germline ends. The CDR3 DNA sequence: TGTGCCAGCTCACTAAACAGGGTGACTGAAGCTTTCTTT. The encoded protein is CASSLNRVTEAFF.

CDR3 protein: CASSFSGTYEQYF. The CDR3 DNA sequence: TGTGCCAGCAGTTTTTCAGGGACCTACGAGCAGTACTTC. The V and J genes are TRBV12-3 or TRBV12-4 and TRBJ2-7; the D gene is possibly TRBD1 (5 bases). The CDR3 has 13 amino acids. Trimming shortened V by 3 bases and J by 2 bases, and 8 bases separated the two germline ends.

J is TRBJ1-2 and V is TRBV28; a possible D gene is TRBD1 (5 bases). The V end was cut by 7 bases, the J end by 7 bases, with 16 bases between. This CDR3 spans 13 amino acids. The germline gives CDR1 MDHEN, CDR2 SYDVKM. The CDR3 DNA reads TGTGCCAGCACCCGGGAGGGGAGTAGTGGCTACACCTTC. Its translation is CASTREGSSGYTF.

The rearrangement uses TRBV6-4 and TRBJ1-1, with D maybe TRBD1 (6 bases). CDR1 MRHNA and CDR2 SNTAGT come from the germline V gene. The length of the CDR3 is 13 residues. Trimming took 4 bases from V and 4 from J, leaving 10 bases between them. The CDR3 sequence: CASSAGQLTEAFF. The DNA of the CDR3 is TGTGCCAGCAGTGCGGGACAACTCACTGAAGCTTTCTTT.

CDR3 nucleotide sequence: TGTGCCAGCAGCTTGGGTGGCGGCAGTAGAAACACTGAAGCTTTCTTT. This gives the protein CASSLGGGSRNTEAFF. V usage is TRBV5-5 and J usage is TRBJ1-1; D is ambiguous. V shed 0 bases and J shed 2 bases, with 14 bases lying between them. Germline values: CDR1 SGHKS, CDR2 YYEKEE (reference sequence). The CDR3 sequence is 16 residues long.

This chain connects TRBV30 to TRBJ1-5, with D possibly TRBD1 on 6 matching bases. V lost 2 bases and J lost 8, with 19 bases in between. The CDR3 loop spans 15 amino acids. The germline CDR1 and CDR2 sequences are GTSNPN and SVGIG (reference sequence). CDR3 DNA sequence: TGTGCCTGGAGTTGGGGACAAAGCACCGGGGAGCCCCAGCATTTT. Translating it yields CAWSWGQSTGEPQHF.

Only one count was recorded for this clone. The chain has TRBV28 and TRBJ2-7; D may be TRBD1 (6 bases). V lost 6 bases to trimming and J lost 5 bases, with 11 bases between them. Germline V gene sequence: CDR1 MDHEN, CDR2 SYDVKM. The CDR3 has 12 residues. The CDR3 sequence is CASSSRGHEQYF. DNA for the CDR3: TGTGCCAGCAGCTCCAGGGGCCACGAGCAGTACTTC. The full variable domain, its missing parts supplied by reference TRBV28 and TRBJ2-7, is DVKVTQSSRYLVKRTGEKVFLECVQDMDHENMFWYRQDPGLGLRLIYFSYDVKMKEKGDIPEGYSVSREKKERFSLILESASTNQTSMYLCASSSRGHEQYFGPGTRLTVT.

This chain connects TRBV6-7 to TRBJ1-2; 10 bases agree with TRBD1. TRBV6-7 is treated as an ORF (open reading frame) with a function not yet certain. The CDR3 is 16 amino acids. The V gene end was trimmed by 6 bases and the J gene end by 5 bases; junction bases not matched to a gene: 12. Here the CDR3 DNA reads TGTGCCAGCAGCCTCGGTAATCCGGGACAGGGGTATGGCTACACCTTC. Translating it yields CASSLGNPGQGYGYTF.

The CDR3 loop is CAWKFSSGGPHRETQYF. In DNA form, the CDR3 reads TGTGCCTGGAAGTTTTCTAGCGGGGGGCCCCATCGGGAGACCCAGTACTTC. The genes are TRBV30 and TRBJ2-5, with 11 bases lining up with TRBD2. This CDR3 has 17 residues. The junction had 15 bases not matched to a gene; V was cut back by 4 bases and J by 5 bases. Germline loops: CDR1 GTSNPN, CDR2 SVGIG (reference sequence).

V and J are TRBV6-5 and TRBJ2-1; D is possibly TRBD2 (6 bases). Trimming removed 6 bases at V and 12 bases at J, with 15 bases between. The V gene's germline CDR1 is MNHEY and CDR2 SVGAGI. This CDR3 contains 12 residues. CDR3 sequence reads: CASSPPVGGQFF. As DNA, the CDR3 is TGTGCCAGCAGCCCCCCTGTGGGGGGGCAGTTCTTC.

This sequence joins TRBV2 and TRBJ1-5; D is possibly TRBD1 (5 bases). From germline, CDR1 is SNHLY and CDR2 FYNNEI. CDR3 length: 13 amino acids. The V end lost 7 bases, the J end lost 9 bases, and 16 bases lay between the germline ends. Written as DNA, the CDR3 is TGTGCCAGCACTCAAAGGGGTCTAGGGCCCCAGCATTTT. Amino acids: CASTQRGLGPQHF.

The V call is TRBV30, the J call TRBJ1-2, with D possibly being TRBD1 (6 bases). This CDR3 is built from 13 residues. Germline-derived CDR1 and CDR2 are GTSNPN and SVGIG (reference sequence). The ends were cut back, 3 bases at V and 4 bases at J, with 12 bases in the middle. CDR3 sequence: CAWSSGAGYGYTF. As DNA, the CDR3 is TGTGCCTGGAGCTCGGGGGCGGGCTATGGCTACACCTTC.

This rearrangement joins TRBV6-8 to TRBJ1-4; maybe TRBD1 (6 bases). Germline V gene data show CDR1 as MNHGY and CDR2 as SAAAGT. V lost 7 bases to trimming and J lost 8 bases, with 20 bases between them. The CDR3 length is 15 residues. The CDR3 bases are TGTGCCAGCATTAATACAGGGTCGATCGGAGAAAAACTGTTTTTT. Its protein is CASINTGSIGEKLFF.

This rearrangement joins TRBV7-3 to TRBJ2-1, with 10 nucleotides matching TRBD2. The J segment lost 15 bases and the V segment lost 5 bases, leaving 10 bases of the junction unmatched. Germline CDR1 SGHTA, CDR2 FQGTGA. This CDR3 has 13 residues. CDR3 bases: TGTGCCAGCAGCCGATCCACTAGCGGGATTCGGTTCTTC. As protein: CASSRSTSGIRFF. Full variable domain (missing parts from reference TRBV7-3 and TRBJ2-1): GAGVSQTPSNKVTEKGKYVELRCDPISGHTALYWYRQSLGQGPEFLIYFQGTGAADDSGLPNDRFFAVRPEGSVSTLKIQRTERGDSAVYLCASSRSTSGIRFFGPGTRLTVL.

This clone showed up just once. V usage is TRBV7-3 and J usage is TRBJ2-3; D perhaps matches TRBD1 (6 bases). The CDR3 runs 19 residues. The V gene's germline CDR1 is SGHTA and CDR2 FQGTGA. V was pared by 3 bases and J by 3 bases, with 25 bases between. CDR3 DNA: TGTGCCAGCAGCTTTACGTCAAACAGGGTGGGGGCGAGGACAGATACGCAGTATTTT. Its protein is CASSFTSNRVGARTDTQYF.

The chain has TRBV27 and TRBJ2-2; the match to TRBD2 covers 9 bases. The CDR3 sequence is 15 residues long. Germline-derived CDR1 and CDR2 are MNHEY and SMNVEV (reference sequence). J gave up 4 bases and V 4 bases, and 4 bases lay outside the gene matches. CDR3 sequence reads: CASSYSGSPTGELFF. CDR3 nucleotide sequence: TGTGCCAGCAGTTATAGCGGGAGTCCCACCGGGGAGCTGTTTTTT.

The gene calls are TRBV6-6 and TRBJ1-6, with a possible D match to TRBD1 (5 bases). Trimming removed 5 bases at V and 10 bases at J, with 15 bases between. Germline V gives CDR1 MNHNY, CDR2 SVGAGI (reference sequence). The CDR3 runs 14 residues. The CDR3 region is CASSLNGGHSPLHF. As DNA, the CDR3 is TGTGCCAGCAGTCTTAACGGGGGTCACTCACCCCTCCACTTT.

DNA for the CDR3: TGCAGTGCTAGTCGTGGGACAGGGTATTCTGGAAACACCATATATTTT. This translates into CSASRGTGYSGNTIYF. The chain couples TRBV20-1 to TRBJ1-3, with 9 positions matching TRBD1. Germline values: CDR1 DFQATT, CDR2 SNEGSKA (reference sequence). CDR3 length: 16 amino acids. The V and J ends lost 3 bases and 1 base, in that order; junction bases with no gene match: 7.

This chain uses TRBV9 with TRBJ2-4; perhaps TRBD2 as D (5 bases). CDR1 and CDR2 (germline): SGDLS, YYNGEE. The V and J ends lost 7 bases and 3 bases respectively, with 8 bases between them. The CDR3 length is 12 residues. Here the CDR3 DNA reads TGTGCCAGCGGGAGTGGCAAAAACATTCAGTACTTC. Its translation: CASGSGKNIQYF.

The chain joins TRBV19 to TRBJ1-4; D gene ambiguous. In germline, CDR1 is LNHDA, CDR2 SQIVND (reference sequence). This CDR3 is built from 12 residues. The ends were cut back, 8 bases at V and 8 bases at J, with 12 bases in the middle. As DNA, the CDR3 is TGTGCCAGTCGGGAGTTGGGGGAAAAACTGTTTTTT. Amino acids: CASRELGEKLFF.

In its sample, this clone was seen once. The genes are TRBV15 and TRBJ2-7; D gene uncertain. Between the trimmed V and J ends, which lost 4 bases and 0 bases, there was a span of 7 bases. CDR3 length: 13 amino acids. Looked up from germline, CDR1 is LNHNV and CDR2 is YYDKDF (reference sequence). CDR3 in amino acids: CATSTRNSYEQYF. The CDR3 bases are TGTGCCACCAGCACCCGAAACTCCTACGAGCAGTACTTC.

This chain links TRBV19 with TRBJ2-1; 11 bases are shared with TRBD2. This CDR3 region has 15 residues. V was pared by 8 bases and J by 7 bases, with 10 bases of the junction left unmatched. The germline gives CDR1 LNHDA, CDR2 SQIVND (reference sequence). For the CDR3, the DNA is TGTGCCAGTCAGATAGCGGGAGGGCCGGGGAATGAGCAGTTCTTC. Protein product: CASQIAGGPGNEQFF.

The sample holds one count of this clone. The V call is TRBV14, the J call TRBJ2-1; D is possibly TRBD2 (5 bases). CDR3 length equals 14 residues. V gave up 1 base and J gave up 10 bases, with 14 bases separating them. Germline assignment: CDR1 SGHDN and CDR2 FVKESK. The CDR3 here is CASSQVYGRGEQFF. The CDR3 DNA reads TGTGCCAGCAGCCAAGTCTACGGCCGGGGAGAGCAGTTCTTC.

The V and J genes are TRBV27 and TRBJ1-2, with D possibly TRBD1 on 6 matching bases. The germline V gene has CDR1 MNHEY and CDR2 SMNVEV (reference sequence). V shed 6 bases and J shed 2 bases, with 16 bases lying between them. The CDR3 covers 15 residues. CDR3 coding DNA: TGTGCCAGCAGCCGTTCTGGGGGGCGAAACTATGGCTACACCTTC. Its translation is CASSRSGGRNYGYTF.

The chain links TRBV6-5 to TRBJ1-1; the D gene is possibly TRBD1 (5 bases). CDR3 length equals 13 residues. The germline V gene encodes CDR1 MNHEY and CDR2 SVGAGI. The ends were cut back, 3 bases at V and 5 bases at J, with 10 bases in the middle. The DNA for the CDR3 is TGTGCCAGCAGTTATTACGGGGGGACTGAAGCTTTCTTT. Translation: CASSYYGGTEAFF.

The chain links TRBV9 to TRBJ2-7; D not certain. Deletions cut 3 bases from V and 6 bases from J, with 16 bases between. The CDR3 length is 14 residues. Germline CDR1 is SGDLS and CDR2 is YYNGEE. The CDR3 sequence is CASSAGSMVSEQYF. CDR3 nucleotides: TGTGCCAGCAGCGCCGGCAGCATGGTCAGCGAGCAGTACTTC.

This chain links TRBV5-4 with TRBJ2-7; 8 bases are shared with TRBD2. Germline V gene data show CDR1 as SGHNT and CDR2 as YYREEE (reference sequence). The V gene end was trimmed by 6 bases and the J gene end by 7 bases; junction bases not matched to a gene: 9. This CDR3 spans 13 amino acids. CDR3 DNA: TGTGCCAGCAACCCCGGGGGGGGCGGGGAGCAGTACTTC. It yields the protein CASNPGGGGEQYF.

The chain has TRBV7-3 and TRBJ1-1, with a tentative D call TRBD1 (5 bases). CDR3 size: 13 residues. Trimming removed 10 bases at V and 4 bases at J, with 16 bases between. Looked up from germline, CDR1 is SGHTA and CDR2 is FQGTGA. The CDR3, as DNA: TGTGCCACCTCAACTTCAGGGACCACTGAAGCTTTCTTT. Translation: CATSTSGTTEAFF.

The CDR3 reads CASSLGLSGANVLTF. As DNA, the CDR3 is TGTGCCAGCAGCTTGGGACTTTCTGGGGCCAACGTCCTGACTTTC. J is TRBJ2-6 and V is TRBV7-2, with D possibly being TRBD2 (6 bases). This CDR3 has 15 amino acids. From germline, CDR1 is SGHTA and CDR2 FQGNSA. V was shortened by 3 bases and J by 1 base, with 7 bases between the two germline ends.